The clone carrying this T cell receptor beta chain was counted many times. The antigen is undetermined. Arm-PCR of CDR3 regions and iRepertoire HTBI primers were used to build TCR beta libraries. TCRdb re-derived calls from the multiplex PCR reads in MiXCR, one entry per CDR3 protein. The sample has a few hundred thousand distinct CDR3 sequences, about 12% seen once. These data originate in a study of regulatory T cells in long-lasting Graves disease. Study conclusions and caveats: Persistent patients shared more public clonotypes (2,741) than newly diagnosed patients (966).

Specified time point: newly diagnosed GD, antithyroid drugs for less than 3 months. PBMC RNA served as the TCR library source. Trimming removed 2 bases at V and 0 bases at J, with 11 bases between. Germline loops: CDR1 LNHNV, CDR2 YYDKDF (reference sequence). The CDR3 runs to 15 residues. These sequences were also reported in another study, on T cells in Graves' hyperthyroidism and ophthalmopathy. That paper adds: In the first-round RT-PCR of the TCR CDR3, the HTBI primer set was used.

The sample here was peripheral blood mononuclear cells (PBMCs), taken at new diagnosis, from a patient treated with antithyroid drugs. This chain connects TRBV15 to TRBJ2-7; a weak D match, TRBD2 (5 bases). The receptor's source is a woman in her late teens or twenties with Graves disease. CDR3 sequence (DNA): TGTGCCACCAGCAGACTGCCGGGAACCTCCTACGAGCAGTACTTC. Protein sequence: CATSRLPGTSYEQYF.